The 24 T cell receptor beta chains below were found in one sample sequenced in a study of vaccination and CD4 T cells after COVID-19. No antigen has been assigned to these receptors. Scientists ran DNA taken from cultured CD4+ T cells through the Oncomine TCR Beta short-read assay for sequencing. MiXCR was run by TCRdb on the PCR reads, yielding one entry per CDR3 protein. The sample contains over 15,000 distinct CDR3 sequences, about 80% of which appear only once. This sample's treatment: approximately 11-day PBMC culture with coronavirus spike peptide pools or control peptides (ViraFEST assay). The sequenced sample was CD4+ T cells from blood, cultured in vitro, obtained after SARS-CoV-2 vaccination. The receptors here all came from a human donor who received a COVID-19 vaccine.

CDR3 sequence reads: CASSQWLEGTEAFF. CDR3 nucleotide sequence: TGTGCCAGCAGCCAATGGTTGGAGGGTACTGAAGCTTTCTTT. The chain joins TRBV7-2 to TRBJ1-1; D remains unclear. The CDR3 length is 14 residues. The V end lost 5 bases, the J end lost 5 bases, and 15 bases lay between the germline ends. Per the germline V gene, CDR1 is SGHTA and CDR2 is FQGNSA.

The chain combines TRBV6-5 with TRBJ1-3; TRBD1 might be the D (5 bases). The germline V and J ends were trimmed by 2 bases and 2 bases, with 13 bases remaining between them. Per the germline V gene, CDR1 is MNHEY and CDR2 is SVGAGI. The CDR3 covers 16 residues. The chain's CDR3 is CASSYRDSPPGNTIYF. The CDR3, as DNA: TGTGCCAGCAGTTACCGAGACAGCCCCCCTGGAAACACCATATATTTT.

The sample holds a few counts of this clonotype. V and J are TRBV19 and TRBJ1-6; D remains ambiguous. The CDR3 totals 17 residues. Trimming removed 6 bases from V and 7 bases from J, with 22 bases in between. CDR1 and CDR2 (germline): LNHDA, SQIVND (reference sequence). CDR3 region: CASSRNPPGGGNSPLHF. DNA of the CDR3: TGTGCCAGTAGCCGCAACCCCCCGGGTGGTGGGAATTCACCCCTCCACTTT.

The V call is TRBV20-1, the J call TRBJ1-5; unclear D gene. V lost 1 base and J 7 bases, leaving 14 bases between the germline ends. The CDR3 loop spans 14 amino acids. Germline assignment: CDR1 DFQATT and CDR2 SNEGSKA (reference sequence). CDR3 loop: CSARASGGGQPQHF. In DNA, the CDR3 is TGCAGTGCTAGAGCCTCAGGAGGAGGACAGCCCCAGCATTTT.

The CDR3 DNA reads TGTGCCAGTAGTCCGGGGGAGGTGATCCGGAGCACAGATACGCAGTATTTT. Residues: CASSPGEVIRSTDTQYF. The rearrangement links TRBV19 to TRBJ2-3; possibly TRBD2 for D (6 bases). V was pared by 5 bases and J by 0 bases, with 18 bases between. The germline V gene has CDR1 LNHDA and CDR2 SQIVND (reference sequence). The CDR3 totals 17 residues. The entire variable domain, with the rest obtained from reference TRBV19 and TRBJ2-3, is as follows: DGGITQSPKYLFRKEGQNVTLSCEQNLNHDAMYWYRQDPGQGLRLIYYSQIVNDFQKGDIAEGYSVSREKKESFPLTVTSAQKNPTAFYLCASSPGEVIRSTDTQYFGPGTRLTVL.

This chain connects TRBV5-8 to TRBJ2-5, with D maybe TRBD1 (5 bases). This CDR3 has 16 residues. The germline V gene encodes CDR1 SGHTS and CDR2 YDEGEE. V lost 0 bases and J lost 0, with 12 bases in between. The CDR3 loop reads CASSLGTGRYQETQYF. The CDR3 DNA follows: TGTGCCAGCAGCTTGGGAACAGGACGCTACCAAGAGACCCAGTACTTC.

The J gene is TRBJ1-1, the V gene TRBV7-8; 8 nucleotides match TRBD1. This CDR3 is built from 15 residues. V lost 3 bases, J lost 1 base, and 4 bases stayed unmatched. Germline V gene lookup returns CDR1 SGHVS and CDR2 FQNEAQ. CDR3 amino acids: CASSFPGQENTEAFF. CDR3 DNA: TGTGCCAGCAGCTTCCCGGGACAGGAGAACACTGAAGCTTTCTTT.

CDR3 sequence: CAWRGHFSGELFF. The CDR3 bases are TGTGCCTGGAGGGGACATTTTTCCGGGGAGCTGTTTTTT. This chain uses TRBV30 with TRBJ2-2; D perhaps matches TRBD1 (6 bases). The germline gives CDR1 GTSNPN, CDR2 SVGIG (reference sequence). Trimming shortened V by 3 bases and J by 6 bases, and 11 bases separated the two germline ends. This CDR3 spans 13 amino acids.

This clonotype was detected a few times. The chain carries TRBV5-6 and TRBJ1-2; 8 bases are a match to TRBD1. The CDR3 covers 15 residues. Per germline, CDR1 SGHDT and CDR2 YYEEEE. V was clipped by 4 bases and J by 5 bases; unmatched bases: 10. CDR3 in DNA: TGTGCCAGCAGCCTGCGAGGGGACAGGCCTTATGGCTACACCTTC. This gives the protein CASSLRGDRPYGYTF.

The rearrangement links TRBV2 to TRBJ1-6, with D possibly TRBD1 on 6 matching bases. The CDR3 totals 14 residues. CDR1 and CDR2 (germline): SNHLY, FYNNEI. Trimming pared 9 bases from V and 3 bases from J, leaving 12 bases between. Written as DNA, the CDR3 is TGTGCCAGAGCGACAGGCGACTATAATTCACCCCTCCACTTT. This sequence encodes CARATGDYNSPLHF.

This clonotype was recorded a few times. This chain joins TRBV27 and TRBJ1-2; no definite D call. The CDR3 length is 12 residues. Germline loops: CDR1 MNHEY, CDR2 SMNVEV (reference sequence). V lost 8 bases and J 2 bases, leaving 9 bases between the germline ends. CDR3 nucleotides: TGTGCCAGCGGCGGGCAAAACTATGGCTACACCTTC. Its translation: CASGGQNYGYTF.

The rearrangement joins TRBV21-1 to TRBJ2-5; the DNA was not used to check the table's D call, TRBD1. TRBV21-1 is a listed pseudogene. The CDR3 extends over 16 amino acids. The CDR3 spells CASSKAGTGLQETQYF. CDR3 in DNA: TGTGCCAGCAGCAAAGCGGGGACAGGATTACAAGAGACCCAGTACTTC.

This rearrangement joins TRBV7-9 to TRBJ2-5, with D unresolved. Trimming left V 1 base short and J 4 bases short, with 22 bases between. Germline V CDR1 and CDR2: SEHNR, FQNEAQ (reference sequence). The CDR3 covers 18 residues. The CDR3 DNA reads as TGTGCCAGCAGCTTAGGTCAAGGCAGCTCGTCGTCCCCAGAGACCCAGTACTTC. This encodes CASSLGQGSSSSPETQYF.

The chain uses TRBV6-1 and TRBJ1-1, with D possibly matching TRBD1 (5 bases). Germline CDR1 MNHNS, CDR2 SASEGT. V was clipped by 4 bases and J by 0 bases, with 21 bases between them. This CDR3 has 18 amino acids. DNA for the CDR3: TGTGCCAGCAGTGTACCCTGGGACGGCCAGTATCTGAACACTGAAGCTTTCTTT. The encoded protein is CASSVPWDGQYLNTEAFF.

The CDR3 DNA follows: TGCAGTGCTAGAAGCGAGGCGGGGCCATCCTACGAGCAGTACTTC. It translates to CSARSEAGPSYEQYF. The genes are TRBV20-1 and TRBJ2-7; maybe TRBD2 (6 bases). Trimming took 2 bases from V and 1 from J, leaving 15 bases between them. CDR3 length: 15 residues. Germline V gene sequence: CDR1 DFQATT, CDR2 SNEGSKA (reference sequence).

The chain couples TRBV9 to TRBJ2-5; D is perhaps TRBD2 (6 bases). Deletions cut 0 bases from V and 7 bases from J, with 16 bases between. From germline, CDR1 is SGDLS and CDR2 YYNGEE. The length of the CDR3 is 15 residues. The CDR3 DNA follows: TGTGCCAGCAGCGTAGGTGGGGATAGCGGATGGACCCAGTACTTC. As protein: CASSVGGDSGWTQYF.

This chain uses TRBV20-1 with TRBJ1-6; the D gene is possibly TRBD1 (5 bases). CDR1 and CDR2 from the germline V gene are DFQATT and SNEGSKA (reference sequence). Trimming shortened V by 2 bases and J by 6 bases, and 20 bases separated the two germline ends. The CDR3 has 17 residues. For the CDR3, the DNA is TGCAGTGCTAGACCCTTAAGCCGGCAGGGAAGTAATTCACCCCTCCACTTT. Translated: CSARPLSRQGSNSPLHF.

This chain joins TRBV12-3 or TRBV12-4 and TRBJ2-3; no clear D. This CDR3 comprises 13 residues. The germline V and J ends were trimmed by 0 bases and 5 bases, with 6 bases remaining between them. CDR3 residues: CASSLAGIDTQYF. In nucleotides, the CDR3 is TGTGCCAGCAGTTTAGCGGGGATAGATACGCAGTATTTT.

The chain employs TRBV7-6 and TRBJ1-2, with 7 positions matching TRBD1. CDR1 and CDR2 (germline): SGHVS, FNYEAQ. V was pared by 5 bases and J by 4 bases, with 4 bases of the junction left unmatched. The CDR3 sequence is 13 residues long. The CDR3 DNA is TGTGCCAGCAGCGCAGGGACAGCCTATGGCTACACCTTC. The encoded protein is CASSAGTAYGYTF.

The chain links TRBV7-2 to TRBJ1-1; the D gene is possibly TRBD1 (5 bases). The V gene's germline CDR1 is SGHTA and CDR2 FQGNSA. Trimming stripped 5 bases from V and 3 bases from J, with 10 bases between. CDR3 size: 13 residues. The CDR3 sequence is CASSVRDYTEAFF. As DNA, the CDR3 is TGTGCCAGCAGCGTTAGGGACTACACTGAAGCTTTCTTT.

The chain is built from TRBV12-5 and TRBJ2-7, with TRBD2 identical over 9 bases. With 7 bases clipped from V and 4 bases from J, the junction kept 8 bases outside the gene matches. The CDR3 contains 14 residues. Per germline, CDR1 LGHNT and CDR2 FRNRAP. Written as DNA, the CDR3 is TGTGCTAGTGCCCTCGGGCTAGCGGGATACGAGCAGTACTTC. It encodes CASALGLAGYEQYF.

The chain couples TRBV12-3 or TRBV12-4 to TRBJ2-3; unclear D gene. This CDR3 has 15 residues. The V and J ends lost 0 bases and 3 bases respectively, with 10 bases between them. The CDR3 nucleotides are TGTGCCAGCAGTTTAGCGCTTGTAGAGACAGATACGCAGTATTTT. It encodes CASSLALVETDTQYF.

The chain joins TRBV24-1 to TRBJ2-7; D gene ambiguous. Germline V gene sequence: CDR1 KGHDR, CDR2 SFDVKD. V lost 3 bases and J lost 7, with 12 bases in between. The length of the CDR3 is 13 residues. The CDR3 here is CATSDKATWEQYF. CDR3 DNA: TGTGCCACCAGTGATAAGGCTACGTGGGAGCAGTACTTC.

The V and J genes are TRBV19 and TRBJ1-2; the match to TRBD1 covers 12 bases. This CDR3 is 15 amino acids long. Trimming removed 8 bases from V and 6 bases from J; junction bases left unmatched: 10. CDR1 and CDR2 (germline): LNHDA, SQIVND (reference sequence). The CDR3 loop reads CASRRPGQGAHGYTF. The CDR3 coding sequence is TGTGCCAGTCGACGGCCGGGACAGGGGGCGCATGGCTACACCTTC.